This T cell receptor (beta chain) stems from a study of blood T cell repertoires in COVID-19. Study-wide background: Samples representing acute and convalescent COVID-19 were sourced from the United States, Italy and Spain. Sources were T cells, B-cell-depleted T cells, or PBMCs; the material itself was cDNA or gDNA.

CDR3 length: 15 residues. One Seattle source followed patients from active infection through their disease course. In the original processing: For nucleated cells, counts were estimated from reference gene primer amplification. Profiled with immunoSEQ multiplex PCR; TCRdb holds only in-frame clones, not every one. D and trimming come from the DNA, and the V and J calls and clone size come from that table. The sample has 310,000 or so clones, about nine tenths seen once. The receptor's source is a woman aged 25 to 39 with COVID-19, enrolled during active disease. The sequencing input was peripheral blood. The gene calls are TRBV21-1 and TRBJ2-1; the listed D gene, TRBD2, was not tested against the DNA. TRBV21-1 is a recognized pseudogene. DNA of the CDR3: TGTGCCAGCAGCCCGGGACTGCAGGCGGTGAATGAGCAGTTCTTC. This gives the protein CASSPGLQAVNEQFF.